This T cell receptor beta chain was obtained from a study of blood T cell repertoires in COVID-19. On the study more broadly: Acute and convalescent COVID-19 samples came from the United States, Italy and Spain.

Participants' reported clinical history set cohort assignment. V lost 5 bases, J lost 0 bases, and 4 bases stayed unmatched. This CDR3 contains 15 residues. Germline CDR1 is SEHNR and CDR2 is FQNEAQ (reference sequence). In the authors' methods: Nucleated cell number was recorded as an estimate derived from reference gene primer amplification. Profiling relied on immunoSEQ multiplex PCR, and the TCRdb table lists in-frame clones only, not all of them. D and trimming were read from the DNA, whereas the V and J calls and clone size are those reported in that table. The sample lists around 260,000 clones, about nine tenths seen once, with approximately 1.2% in the top ten. This clone was counted between two and nine times.

The TCR was taken from a woman in her thirties who had recovered from COVID-19. V gene TRBV7-9 combines with J gene TRBJ1-3, with 7 bases lining up with TRBD1. The sequenced material came from PBMCs or T cells enriched from blood (not recorded which). CDR3 loop: CASSQDRSSGNTIYF. The DNA of the CDR3 is TGTGCCAGCAGCCAGGACAGGTCCTCTGGAAACACCATATATTTT.